This T cell receptor (beta chain) was profiled in a study of T cells in Graves' hyperthyroidism and ophthalmopathy. Study-wide results and caveats: Classification by a 13 V-J model distinguished ophthalmopathy from stable hyperthyroidism. Most thyroid clonotypes expanded above 0.001 were also detected in blood.

There were TCR beta CDR3 regions amplified from RNA transcripts. When the TCR CDR3 underwent first-round RT-PCR, the HTBI primer set was used. TCRdb re-derived calls from the multiplex PCR reads in MiXCR, one entry per CDR3 protein. The repertoire holds some 300,000 distinct CDR3 sequences, with 13% as singletons. The V gene lost 3 bases and the J gene lost 4 bases, with 12 bases spanning the gap. CDR3 length: 15 residues. A note on this clonotype: Antigen specificity is unknown.

Patients aged 18 to 65 had newly diagnosed hyperthyroidism that had lasted under 2 months. Those patients with uncontrolled infection, other autoimmune disease, pregnancy or lactation were excluded. The chain links TRBV12-3 or TRBV12-4 to TRBJ2-2; TRBD2 is a possible D gene (7 bases). The specimen sequenced was blood. The receptor comes from a woman under 40 with Graves' hyperthyroidism that later progressed to Graves' ophthalmopathy. CDR3 in DNA: TGTGCCAGCAGTTTTTGGGGGGGGCCCACCGGGGAGCTGTTTTTT. Protein sequence: CASSFWGGPTGELFF.